This T cell receptor beta chain emerged from a study of shared clonotypes between healthy human individuals. Study at large: For every donor, three CD4 naive, three CD4 memory, two CD8 naive and one CD8 memory plates were used.

J was trimmed by 5 bases and V by 7 bases; bases with no gene match: 13. CDR1 and CDR2 from the germline V gene are SNHLY and FYNNEI. The CDR3 runs 16 residues. The study, taken as a whole, reports: Memory subsets had estimated richness that was generally smaller than that of naive subsets.

Several immunoSEQ 96-well plates shared each subset's DNA, each plate a replicate. Method: immunoSEQ multiplex PCR; TCRdb's copy keeps in-frame clones and lacks some. The sample includes 190,000 or so clones, 65% to 80% of them seen just once. There are a few counts of this clone. Its antigen is currently unknown. The sequence derives from a man younger than 45 in good health. Material: memory CD4+ T cells sorted from blood. Subset: CD45RA-negative fraction. The chain joins TRBV2 to TRBJ2-2; TRBD1 matches 7 bases. The CDR3 loop reads CASNYRDSDLTGELFF. CDR3 DNA: TGTGCCAGCAACTACCGGGACAGCGATCTTACCGGGGAGCTGTTTTTT. Filled out from reference TRBV2 and TRBJ2-2, the complete variable domain reads EPEVTQTPSHQVTQMGQEVILRCVPISNHLYFYWYRQILGQKVEFLVSFYNNEISEKSEIFDDQFSVERPDGSNFTLKIRSTKLEDSAMYFCASNYRDSDLTGELFFGEGSRLTVL.